This T cell receptor (beta chain) originates from a study of radiation and T cells in renal cell carcinoma. The protocol was immunoSEQ multiplex PCR, while the TCRdb copy is restricted to in-frame clones and leaves out a portion. The sample contains 150,000 or so clones, about 88% of which appear only once. Per germline, CDR1 LNHDA and CDR2 SQIVND (reference sequence). The CDR3 is 18 residues long. V lost 8 bases and J lost 0; bases outside the gene matches: 9. Notes on the study in general: From baseline, blood top tumor clonotypes peaked at 2 weeks post-radiation. Baseline intratumoral clonotype presence is unknown without pretreatment biopsies.

Points on this clone: Antigen: not known.

Stated time point: baseline pretreatment blood. Specified treatment: 15 Gy SBRT to primary tumor, nephrectomy 4 weeks later. This receptor was identified in a woman aged 70-85 years with renal cell carcinoma. The sequenced sample was blood, obtained from a patient whose treatment included radiotherapy and nephrectomy. This chain joins TRBV19 and TRBJ2-6; 11 nucleotides agree with TRBD1. The CDR3 protein is CASGTGQGVGSGANVLTF. CDR3 DNA: TGTGCCAGTGGAACGGGACAGGGGGTCGGCTCTGGGGCCAACGTCCTGACTTTC.